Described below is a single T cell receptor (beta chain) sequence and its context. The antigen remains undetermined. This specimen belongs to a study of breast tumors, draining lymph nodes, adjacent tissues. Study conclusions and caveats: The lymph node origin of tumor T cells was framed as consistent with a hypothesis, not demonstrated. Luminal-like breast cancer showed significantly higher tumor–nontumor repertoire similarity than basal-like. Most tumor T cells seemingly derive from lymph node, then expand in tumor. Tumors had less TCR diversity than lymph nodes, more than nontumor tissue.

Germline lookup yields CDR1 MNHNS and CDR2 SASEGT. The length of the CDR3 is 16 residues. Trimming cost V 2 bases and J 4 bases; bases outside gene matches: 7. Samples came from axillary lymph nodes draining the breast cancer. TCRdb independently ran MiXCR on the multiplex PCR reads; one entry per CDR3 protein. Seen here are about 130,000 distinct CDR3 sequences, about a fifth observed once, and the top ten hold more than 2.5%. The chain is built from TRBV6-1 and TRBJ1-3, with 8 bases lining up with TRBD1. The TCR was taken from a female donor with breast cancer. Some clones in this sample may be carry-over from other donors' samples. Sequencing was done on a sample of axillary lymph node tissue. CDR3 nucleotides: TGTGCCAGCAGTGAACGGGGCAGGGGGCTCGGAAACACCATATATTTT. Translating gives CASSERGRGLGNTIYF.